This T cell receptor (beta chain) was recorded in a study of regulatory T cells in long-lasting Graves disease. Study at large: Recently diagnosed Graves' patients had received antithyroid drugs for under 3 months.

Building of the TCR beta libraries involved iRepertoire HTBI primers and Arm-PCR of CDR3 regions. Using its own MiXCR run on the multiplex PCR reads, TCRdb lists one record per CDR3 protein. The sample carries a few hundred thousand distinct CDR3 sequences, around 15% recorded once. Study-wide findings and caveats: Because few samples were included, accuracy may have been lower.

Germline loops: CDR1 SGHVS, CDR2 FQNEAQ. The V gene lost 1 base and the J gene lost 8 bases, with 26 bases spanning the gap. The CDR3 loop spans 19 amino acids. To note about this clonotype: Antigen unknown.

The time point here: newly diagnosed GD, antithyroid drugs for less than 3 months. Preparation of the TCR library used RNA extracted from PBMCs. The sample was also linked to a second study, of T cells in Graves' hyperthyroidism and ophthalmopathy. That source adds: When the TCR CDR3 underwent first-round RT-PCR, the HTBI primer set was used. The authors' 13 V-J model separated ophthalmopathy from stable hyperthyroidism.

The chain carries TRBV7-8 and TRBJ2-2; possibly TRBD1 for D (6 bases). Sequenced here: peripheral blood mononuclear cells (PBMCs), sampled at new diagnosis, from a patient treated with antithyroid drugs. The origin of this receptor is a woman aged 18-29 years with Graves disease. The CDR3, as DNA: TGTGCCAGCAGCTTAGTACCCAGGGGCCCTCCTCGGTCCCGTGGGGAGCTGTTTTTT. It specifies CASSLVPRGPPRSRGELFF.